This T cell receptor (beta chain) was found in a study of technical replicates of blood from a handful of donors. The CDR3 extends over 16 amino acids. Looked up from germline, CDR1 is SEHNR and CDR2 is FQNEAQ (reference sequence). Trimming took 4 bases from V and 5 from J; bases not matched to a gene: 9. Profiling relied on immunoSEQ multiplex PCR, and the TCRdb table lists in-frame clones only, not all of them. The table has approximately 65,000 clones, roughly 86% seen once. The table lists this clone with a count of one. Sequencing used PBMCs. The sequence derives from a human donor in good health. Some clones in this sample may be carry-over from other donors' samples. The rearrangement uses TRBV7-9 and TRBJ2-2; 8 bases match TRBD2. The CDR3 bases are TGTGCCAGCAGCTCGGCGGCGGGGGGCCTTACCGGGGAGCTGTTTTTT. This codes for CASSSAAGGLTGELFF.